This TCR beta chain emerged from a study of shared clonotypes between healthy human individuals. Study in general: Plates per donor: three CD4 naive, three CD4 memory, two CD8 naive, one CD8 memory.

The genomic DNA of each subset was split evenly across several immunoSEQ plates. The data were produced by immunoSEQ multiplex PCR, yet TCRdb's version contains in-frame clones alone and is incomplete. The table lists about a million clones, more than 65% of them singletons, with roughly 1.5% in the top ten. Germline loops: CDR1 LNHDA, CDR2 SQIVND (reference sequence). The CDR3 consists of 14 residues. V dropped 5 bases and J dropped 2 bases, with 10 bases sitting between them. This receptor was taken from a man aged 18 to 35 in good health. The chain recombines TRBV19 with TRBJ1-5; D call uncertain. Material: memory CD4+ T cells sorted from blood. Subset specified: CD45RA-negative fraction. For the CDR3, the DNA is TGTGCCAGTAGTGCGGGTGGGGGCAATCAGCCCCAGCATTTT. This codes for CASSAGGGNQPQHF.